One and the same sample provided the 19 T cell receptor beta chains below, sequenced in a study of T cell repertoires in cytomegalovirus infection. TCRdb re-analysed the reads in MiXCR, keeping a single row per CDR3 protein. The sample contains some 450,000 distinct CDR3 sequences, approximately 31% of which appear only once. The sample comprised PBMCs. The receptor set was obtained from a human donor in good health (CMV status not recorded). Some clones in this sample may be carry-over from other donors' samples.

V gene TRBV19 combines with J gene TRBJ2-2; D call uncertain. Looked up from germline, CDR1 is LNHDA and CDR2 is SQIVND (reference sequence). The CDR3 loop spans 15 amino acids. The V end lost 1 base, the J end lost 1 base, and 7 bases lay between the germline ends. The CDR3 DNA sequence: TGTGCCAGTAGTATAGGTGCCCAGAACACCGGGGAGCTGTTTTTT. The encoded protein is CASSIGAQNTGELFF.

V is TRBV7-7 and J is TRBJ2-1, with no clear D. Germline assignment: CDR1 SSHAT and CDR2 FNYEAQ (reference sequence). The CDR3 is 16 amino acids. The V and J ends lost 3 bases and 1 base respectively, with 13 bases between them. CDR3 in DNA: TGTGCCAGCAGCTTTTTTAGTCCGGGTTCCTACAATGAGCAGTTCTTC. This sequence encodes CASSFFSPGSYNEQFF.

This CDR3 is CASSLSPPLLVGETQYF. CDR3 DNA sequence: TGTGCCAGCAGCTTATCCCCCCCGCTGCTTGTTGGGGAGACCCAGTACTTC. The J gene is TRBJ2-5, the V gene TRBV7-8; D remains ambiguous. The CDR3 spans 17 residues. CDR1 and CDR2 from the germline V gene are SGHVS and FQNEAQ. Trimming shortened V by 2 bases and J by 5 bases, and 21 bases separated the two germline ends.

V usage is TRBV20-1 and J usage is TRBJ2-1; D unresolved. The CDR3 is made up of 14 amino acids. Trimming removed 0 bases from V and 6 bases from J, with 12 bases in between. Germline CDR1 DFQATT, CDR2 SNEGSKA (reference sequence). The CDR3 region is CSARDLSAGNEQFF. In DNA, the CDR3 is TGCAGTGCTAGAGATCTTTCCGCTGGCAATGAGCAGTTCTTC.

This clonotype was observed a handful of times. The chain employs TRBV6-2 or TRBV6-3 and TRBJ1-2; D remains ambiguous. V was pared by 6 bases and J by 5 bases, with 13 bases between. This CDR3 comprises 13 residues. CDR1 is MNHEY and CDR2 is SVGEGT in the germline V gene. The CDR3, as DNA: TGTGCCAGCAGCAGACTCCCTATGTATGGCTACACCTTC. Translated, it gives CASSRLPMYGYTF.

In this sample, this clonotype turned up a few times. The rearrangement uses TRBV5-1 and TRBJ1-5, with unresolved D. Per germline, CDR1 SGHRS and CDR2 YFSETQ. This CDR3 has 14 amino acids. V lost 0 bases to trimming and J lost 4 bases, with 8 bases between them. As DNA, the CDR3 is TGCGCCAGCAGCTTGGACGGAATAAATCAGCCCCAGCATTTT. Translation: CASSLDGINQPQHF.

There are a few counts of this clonotype. The chain has TRBV7-9 and TRBJ2-1; TRBD2 matches 9 bases. After removal of 5 bases from V and 3 bases from J, the junction contained 11 bases not matched to a gene. CDR1 SEHNR and CDR2 FQNEAQ come from the germline V gene (reference sequence). This CDR3 comprises 17 residues. CDR3 protein: CASSPALAGVGYNEQFF. As DNA, the CDR3 is TGTGCCAGCAGCCCCGCTTTAGCGGGGGTAGGCTACAATGAGCAGTTCTTC. The variable domain in full, with the rest retrieved from reference TRBV7-9 and TRBJ2-1, is DTGVSQNPRHKITKRGQNVTFRCDPISEHNRLYWYRQTLGQGPEFLTYFQNEAQLEKSRLLSDRFSAERPKGSFSTLEIQRTEQGDSAMYLCASSPALAGVGYNEQFFGPGTRLTVL.

CDR3 sequence reads: CASSITGANQPQHF. CDR3 DNA sequence: TGTGCCAGTAGTATTACCGGGGCCAATCAGCCCCAGCATTTT. The chain couples TRBV19 to TRBJ1-5; maybe TRBD1 (5 bases). The CDR3 has 14 amino acids. Germline values: CDR1 LNHDA, CDR2 SQIVND (reference sequence). The V and J ends lost 3 bases and 3 bases respectively, with 9 bases between them. Using reference TRBV19 and TRBJ1-5 for the parts outside the CDR3, the full variable domain is DGGITQSPKYLFRKEGQNVTLSCEQNLNHDAMYWYRQDPGQGLRLIYYSQIVNDFQKGDIAEGYSVSREKKESFPLTVTSAQKNPTAFYLCASSITGANQPQHFGDGTRLSIL.

As for this clonotype: The conserved phenylalanine or tryptophan is not found at the CDR3 terminus, so this likely reflects a read error. Here the CDR3 reads CASSLQGAGNEQFC. The CDR3, as DNA: TGTGCCAGCAGCTTGCAGGGGGCGGGGAATGAGCAGTTCTGC. V is TRBV5-4 and J is TRBJ2-1, with 8 bases identical to TRBD1. Germline CDR1 and CDR2: SGHNT and YYREEE (reference sequence). The CDR3 contains 14 residues. The J segment lost 7 bases and the V segment lost 1 base, leaving 4 bases of the junction unmatched.

Note on this clonotype: A much larger clonotype is one base distant, so this may be a read error. The gene calls are TRBV7-9 and TRBJ2-2; no reliable D call. Germline CDR1 SEHNR, CDR2 FQNEAQ (reference sequence). The CDR3 is made up of 14 amino acids. V shed 0 bases and J shed 6 bases, with 8 bases lying between them. CDR3 loop: CASSLASGAGELFF. CDR3 coding DNA: TGTGCCAGCAGCTTAGCGTCGGGTGCCGGGGAGCTGTTTTTT.

The V gene is TRBV4-3, the J gene TRBJ2-1; D may match TRBD1 or TRBD2 (6 bases each). CDR1 and CDR2 (germline): LGHNA, YSLEER. V lost 5 bases and J 0 bases, leaving 17 bases between the germline ends. The CDR3 totals 17 residues. CDR3 in amino acids: CASSSTRGTSSYNEQFF. The CDR3 DNA sequence: TGCGCCAGCAGCTCGACTCGCGGGACAAGCTCCTACAATGAGCAGTTCTTC.

This clonotype was observed a few times. The chain employs TRBV19 and TRBJ2-1; 8 positions agree with TRBD1. The V and J ends lost 5 bases and 4 bases, in that order; junction bases with no gene match: 7. Per the germline V gene, CDR1 is LNHDA and CDR2 is SQIVND (reference sequence). The CDR3 runs to 15 residues. CDR3 DNA: TGTGCCAGTAGTCTCCCGGGACAGGATTACAATGAGCAGTTCTTC. This sequence encodes CASSLPGQDYNEQFF.

This chain joins TRBV28 and TRBJ1-1; the D gene is possibly TRBD1 (5 bases). Germline V gives CDR1 MDHEN, CDR2 SYDVKM. The CDR3 totals 15 residues. Deletions cut 7 bases from V and 4 bases from J, with 19 bases between. The DNA of the CDR3 is TGTGCCAGCACCTCGGGCGGGGGGGGGAGCACTGAAGCTTTCTTT. Its protein product is CASTSGGGGSTEAFF.

V gene TRBV7-3 combines with J gene TRBJ1-2; D possibly corresponds to TRBD1 (5 bases). Germline V gives CDR1 SGHTA, CDR2 FQGTGA. V lost 5 bases and J lost 6, with 22 bases in between. CDR3 size: 16 residues. The CDR3 DNA reads TGTGCCAGCAGCCCAACGTCAGGGAGGGAGTCGAATGGCTACACCTTC. Protein product: CASSPTSGRESNGYTF.

The rearrangement links TRBV2 to TRBJ2-1; 9 nucleotides align to TRBD2. Germline-derived CDR1 and CDR2 are SNHLY and FYNNEI. Germline trimming cut 6 bases from V and 5 bases from J; bases unmatched to any gene: 5. CDR3 length equals 14 residues. The CDR3 region is CASRGTSPHNEQFF. CDR3 in DNA: TGTGCCAGCAGGGGGACTAGCCCTCACAATGAGCAGTTCTTC.

This clonotype was seen a handful of times. The V and J genes are TRBV5-5 and TRBJ2-7; no clear D. Between the trimmed V and J ends, which lost 0 bases and 4 bases, there was a span of 8 bases. This CDR3 spans 13 amino acids. The V gene's germline CDR1 is SGHKS and CDR2 YYEKEE (reference sequence). In nucleotides, the CDR3 is TGTGCCAGCAGCTTGGGGCGGAATTACGAGCAGTACTTC. Protein product: CASSLGRNYEQYF.

This clonotype has only a few counts. The chain is built from TRBV6-6 and TRBJ2-7, with D possibly being TRBD2 (5 bases). Germline loops: CDR1 MNHNY, CDR2 SVGAGI (reference sequence). This CDR3 has 15 residues. Trimming took off 10 bases at V and 2 bases at J, with 21 bases between the two ends. CDR3 sequence (DNA): TGTGCCACGGCGCTGGGGAGCGGCTCGCCCTACGAGCAGTACTTC. As protein: CATALGSGSPYEQYF.

This chain uses TRBV19 with TRBJ1-1; a weak D match, TRBD1 (5 bases). V shed 6 bases and J shed 5 bases, with 13 bases lying between them. Germline-derived CDR1 and CDR2 are LNHDA and SQIVND (reference sequence). The CDR3 contains 13 residues. The CDR3 sequence is CASRKRQITEAFF. CDR3 nucleotide sequence: TGTGCCAGTAGGAAAAGACAGATTACTGAAGCTTTCTTT.

This clonotype was seen once. The V gene is TRBV5-6, the J gene TRBJ1-2; D remains ambiguous. Germline CDR1 reads SGHDT; CDR2 reads YYEEEE. V was cut by 0 bases and J by 4 bases, with 13 bases left in between. The length of the CDR3 is 15 residues. The CDR3 bases are TGTGCCAGCAGCTTGGTAGTAGTACAGACCTATGGCTACACCTTC. Translated: CASSLVVVQTYGYTF. The entire variable domain, with the rest obtained from reference TRBV5-6 and TRBJ1-2, is as follows: DAGVTQSPTHLIKTRGQQVTLRCSPKSGHDTVSWYQQALGQGPQFIFQYYEEEERQRGNFPDRFSGHQFPNYSSELNVNALLLGDSALYLCASSLVVVQTYGYTFGSGTRLTVV.